Below, 5 T cell receptor beta chains from the same sample are listed, as sequenced in a study of technical replicates of blood from a handful of donors. Only in-frame clones appear in the TCRdb table, and some are missing; sequencing was by immunoSEQ multiplex PCR. The table lists about 76,000 clones, 80% to 90% of them singletons. Sequencing was performed on PBMCs. The receptors come from a human donor in good health. Some clones in this sample may be carry-over from other donors' samples.

This chain links TRBV6-4 with TRBJ2-1, with a possible D match to TRBD2 (6 bases). Trimming stripped 0 bases from V and 2 bases from J, with 8 bases between. The V gene's germline CDR1 is MRHNA and CDR2 SNTAGT. The CDR3 length is 15 residues. CDR3 sequence: CASSDSAGTYNEQFF. The CDR3 DNA follows: TGTGCCAGCAGTGACTCGGCGGGAACCTACAATGAGCAGTTCTTC.

The rearrangement joins TRBV6-1 to TRBJ1-6; 8 bases fit TRBD1. Germline V CDR1 and CDR2: MNHNS, SASEGT. V lost 7 bases to trimming and J lost 5 bases; unmatched junction nucleotides: 7. The CDR3 is 15 residues long. CDR3 coding DNA: TGTGCCAGCATCACCCGGGACAGGAATAATTCACCCCTCCACTTT. Residues: CASITRDRNNSPLHF.

The gene calls are TRBV4-1 and TRBJ2-4; D might be TRBD1 (6 bases). Germline assignment: CDR1 MGHRA and CDR2 YSYEKL. The CDR3 extends over 16 amino acids. The V gene lost 3 bases and the J gene lost 0 bases, with 12 bases spanning the gap. As DNA, the CDR3 is TGCGCCAGCAGCCAGGGGGCGGTGGGAGCCAAAAACATTCAGTACTTC. Amino acid sequence: CASSQGAVGAKNIQYF.

The chain links TRBV9 to TRBJ2-1, with 8 bases aligning to TRBD1. This CDR3 region has 12 residues. With 8 bases clipped from V and 10 bases from J, the junction kept 8 bases outside the gene matches. CDR1 SGDLS and CDR2 YYNGEE come from the germline V gene. The CDR3 sequence is CARDRAWGEQFF. CDR3 DNA: TGTGCCAGGGACAGGGCCTGGGGGGAGCAGTTCTTC.

This clone appeared a few times. The chain uses TRBV30 and TRBJ2-7, with D perhaps TRBD1 (8 bases). There are 13 residues in the CDR3. Between the trimmed V and J ends, which lost 6 bases and 2 bases, there was a span of 14 bases. Germline lookup yields CDR1 GTSNPN and CDR2 SVGIG (reference sequence). CDR3 sequence reads: CACNRGGTYEQYF. The CDR3 DNA sequence: TGTGCCTGTAACAGGGGGGGTACCTACGAGCAGTACTTC.